This is a list of T cell receptor beta chains from one sample in a study of T cells in Graves' hyperthyroidism and ophthalmopathy. From the multiplex PCR reads, TCRdb called clonotypes with MiXCR, one entry per CDR3 protein. The sample carries about 700,000 distinct CDR3 sequences, just under 45% recorded once. The sequenced material came from peripheral blood or thyroid tissue (not recorded which). These TCRs come from an adult man with Graves' disease, either hyperthyroidism or ophthalmopathy (not recorded which). Each CDR3 is given with its conserved first and last residue. The order of the fields is D gene, J gene, V gene, CDR3 protein. The D gene is left open where the match is weak.

d_gene: TRBD2
j_gene: TRBJ2-5
v_gene: TRBV10-3
CDR3aa: CAISGGLAGGPVETQYF

d_gene: .
j_gene: TRBJ2-5
v_gene: TRBV20-1
CDR3aa: CSARVTKQETQYF

d_gene: .
j_gene: TRBJ1-1
v_gene: TRBV9
CDR3aa: CASSVEGGATEAFF

d_gene: .
j_gene: TRBJ1-1
v_gene: TRBV7-9
CDR3aa: CASIRDFEAFF

d_gene: .
j_gene: TRBJ2-1
v_gene: TRBV2
CDR3aa: CASSKTGVYNEQFF

d_gene: .
j_gene: TRBJ2-7
v_gene: TRBV2
CDR3aa: CASSDAWNSYEQYF

d_gene: .
j_gene: TRBJ2-7
v_gene: TRBV5-1
CDR3aa: CASSLQQGSEQYF

d_gene: TRBD1
j_gene: TRBJ2-7
v_gene: TRBV15
CDR3aa: CATSRTGVYEQYF

d_gene: .
j_gene: TRBJ1-2
v_gene: TRBV7-2
CDR3aa: CASSLLDGIYGYTF

d_gene: TRBD1
j_gene: TRBJ1-2
v_gene: TRBV7-9
CDR3aa: CASSADRVRGYTF

d_gene: TRBD1
j_gene: TRBJ1-3
v_gene: TRBV2
CDR3aa: CASSEQGVSGNTIYF

d_gene: TRBD1
j_gene: TRBJ2-7
v_gene: TRBV2
CDR3aa: CASRVSTGGAWEQYF

d_gene: .
j_gene: TRBJ1-2
v_gene: TRBV7-6
CDR3aa: CASSLGSGGAKNYGYTF

d_gene: .
j_gene: TRBJ1-4
v_gene: TRBV29-1
CDR3aa: CSVDWGGGEKLFF

d_gene: .
j_gene: TRBJ2-7
v_gene: TRBV7-9
CDR3aa: CASSLEAGIYEQYF

d_gene: .
j_gene: TRBJ1-6
v_gene: TRBV9
CDR3aa: CASSPRGASSNSPLHF

d_gene: .
j_gene: TRBJ1-1
v_gene: TRBV10-3
CDR3aa: CAISDKGRKNTEAFF

d_gene: .
j_gene: TRBJ1-6
v_gene: TRBV29-1
CDR3aa: CSAGPPYNSPLHF

d_gene: .
j_gene: TRBJ1-4
v_gene: TRBV7-2
CDR3aa: CASSLDPDSEKLFF

d_gene: TRBD1
j_gene: TRBJ2-5
v_gene: TRBV9
CDR3aa: CASSVGILGQGVKETQYF

d_gene: .
j_gene: TRBJ2-5
v_gene: TRBV7-6
CDR3aa: CASSNLEETQYF

d_gene: .
j_gene: TRBJ2-7
v_gene: TRBV4-1
CDR3aa: CASSQAAGADIYEQYF

d_gene: TRBD1
j_gene: TRBJ1-2
v_gene: TRBV24-1
CDR3aa: CAHDRGDYGYTF

d_gene: .
j_gene: TRBJ2-7
v_gene: TRBV29-1
CDR3aa: CSVEGQETREQYF

d_gene: .
j_gene: TRBJ2-7
v_gene: TRBV10-2
CDR3aa: CASTRGTGYEQYF

d_gene: TRBD1
j_gene: TRBJ2-5
v_gene: TRBV7-2
CDR3aa: CASKAGDRGGGTQYF

d_gene: .
j_gene: TRBJ2-3
v_gene: TRBV6-1
CDR3aa: CATGQPTDTQYF

d_gene: .
j_gene: TRBJ1-2
v_gene: TRBV14
CDR3aa: CASSQDSRVYGYTF

d_gene: TRBD1
j_gene: TRBJ2-7
v_gene: TRBV9
CDR3aa: CASSTNVGTGEYEQYF

d_gene: TRBD1
j_gene: TRBJ1-5
v_gene: TRBV7-9
CDR3aa: CASSMTGSEPQHF

d_gene: .
j_gene: TRBJ1-5
v_gene: TRBV28
CDR3aa: CASSPRGTQHF

d_gene: .
j_gene: TRBJ1-2
v_gene: TRBV10-3
CDR3aa: CAISDETADYGYTF

d_gene: .
j_gene: TRBJ1-4
v_gene: TRBV7-9
CDR3aa: CASNQGLGEKLFF

d_gene: .
j_gene: TRBJ1-4
v_gene: TRBV4-3
CDR3aa: CASSQDRGTIGEKLFF

d_gene: .
j_gene: TRBJ1-5
v_gene: TRBV20-1
CDR3aa: CSARGEVDQPQHF

d_gene: TRBD1
j_gene: TRBJ1-1
v_gene: TRBV20-1
CDR3aa: CSARDGTGVTEAFF

d_gene: TRBD1
j_gene: TRBJ1-3
v_gene: TRBV25-1
CDR3aa: CASSGTGVYTIYF

d_gene: .
j_gene: TRBJ2-7
v_gene: TRBV7-2
CDR3aa: CASSLGAATVEQYF

d_gene: TRBD1
j_gene: TRBJ2-5
v_gene: TRBV7-3
CDR3aa: CASSLGQGWEETQYF

d_gene: TRBD1
j_gene: TRBJ1-5
v_gene: TRBV25-1
CDR3aa: CASDRGGQPQHF

d_gene: .
j_gene: TRBJ1-5
v_gene: TRBV12-3/TRBV12-4
CDR3aa: CASSLTGTISNQPQHF

d_gene: .
j_gene: TRBJ2-7
v_gene: TRBV7-8
CDR3aa: CASSFAGDYEQYF

d_gene: .
j_gene: TRBJ1-2
v_gene: TRBV6-5
CDR3aa: CASSMTNANYGYTF

d_gene: .
j_gene: TRBJ1-1
v_gene: TRBV29-1
CDR3aa: CSVDIVNTEAFF

d_gene: TRBD1
j_gene: TRBJ1-1
v_gene: TRBV7-9
CDR3aa: CASSSGQGYTEAFF

d_gene: .
j_gene: TRBJ2-5
v_gene: TRBV24-1
CDR3aa: CATSSPTRNQETQYF

d_gene: TRBD1
j_gene: TRBJ1-4
v_gene: TRBV9
CDR3aa: CASSENRGSMGKLFF

d_gene: .
j_gene: TRBJ2-5
v_gene: TRBV29-1
CDR3aa: CSTWGGREETQYF

d_gene: TRBD1
j_gene: TRBJ1-4
v_gene: TRBV24-1
CDR3aa: CATSEGTGSGEKLFF